This is a list of T cell receptor beta chains from one sample in a study of T cell clones after liver transplantation. Clones were sequenced by immunoSEQ multiplex PCR, and TCRdb holds only the in-frame ones, with some missing. The sample shows just over 80,000 clones, roughly 80% of them seen only once. Specimen: CD4+ T cells from blood, collected just over 45 months after liver transplant. The origin of the receptors is a human patient who received a liver transplant. Some T cells may originate from the graft donor. The CDR3 runs from the conserved cysteine through the conserved F or W. Fields, in order: clone size, J gene, D gene, V gene, CDR3 protein, CDR3 DNA. The D gene is left open where the match is weak. Clone size is not always given. Where it is, it says once, few, many or a class for expanded clones.

. TRBJ1-2 . TRBV6-6 CASSYSTASYGYTF TGTGCCAGCAGTTACTCGACAGCTTCCTATGGCTACACCTTC
once TRBJ2-3 . TRBV7-2 CASSLGLASDTQYF TGTGCCAGCAGCTTAGGGCTAGCGTCGGATACGCAGTATTTT
. TRBJ2-1 TRBD2 TRBV28 CASNELGTSGNEQFF TGTGCCAGCAACGAACTAGGGACTAGCGGCAATGAGCAGTTCTTC
once TRBJ2-7 . TRBV6-5 CASSYPDLGGHHF TGTGCCAGCAGTTACCCCGATCTTGGGGGTCATCACTTC
. TRBJ1-1 . TRBV19 CASSIATGSTKKAFF TGTGCCAGTAGTATAGCGACGGGATCCACAAAAAAAGCTTTCTTT
. TRBJ2-1 . TRBV19 CASSRDGNNEQFF TGTGCCAGTAGTAGGGACGGAAACAATGAGCAGTTCTTC
. TRBJ2-5 . TRBV4-2 CASSHAPGTSRGQETQYF TGTGCCAGCAGCCACGCCCCGGGGACCTCCCGAGGACAAGAGACCCAGTACTTC
. TRBJ2-1 . TRBV5-5 CASSYPGANEQFF TGTGCCAGCAGCTATCCAGGGGCAAATGAGCAGTTCTTC
. TRBJ2-1 TRBD2 TRBV5-1 CASSLTSATYNEQFF TGCGCCAGCAGCTTAACTAGCGCGACCTACAATGAGCAGTTCTTC
once TRBJ1-1 TRBD1 TRBV2 CASSRRWDSRMNTEAFF TGTGCCAGCAGCCGGAGATGGGACAGTAGAATGAACACTGAAGCTTTCTTT
. TRBJ1-1 . TRBV18 CASSPAFPGYTEAFF TGTGCCAGCTCACCGGCTTTCCCAGGGTACACTGAAGCTTTCTTT
once TRBJ1-1 TRBD1 TRBV18 CASSRDRAEAFF TGTGCCAGCTCACGGGACAGGGCTGAAGCTTTCTTT
. TRBJ1-3 TRBD1 TRBV7-6 CASSLGQGRGNTIYF TGTGCCAGCAGCTTAGGACAGGGAAGAGGAAACACCATATATTTT
. TRBJ1-5 . TRBV2 CAGHTGYNQPQHF TGTGCCGGCCATACAGGGTACAATCAGCCCCAGCATTTT
. TRBJ2-2 . TRBV5-1 CASSSGDLTARGELFF TGCGCCAGCAGTTCTGGGGACCTCACCGCTCGCGGGGAGCTGTTTTTT
. TRBJ2-3 TRBD1 TRBV18 CASSPGTATDTQYF TGTGCCAGCTCACCGGGGACAGCTACAGATACGCAGTATTTT
. TRBJ2-2 . TRBV30 CAWSVNTGELFF TGTGCCTGGAGTGTCAACACCGGGGAGCTGTTTTTT
. TRBJ1-2 TRBD1 TRBV6-5 CASSEQGAADGYTF TGTGCCAGCAGTGAACAGGGGGCGGCAGATGGCTACACCTTC
. TRBJ2-1 . TRBV30 CAWSEDSYNEQFF TGTGCCTGGAGTGAGGACAGCTACAATGAGCAGTTCTTC
once TRBJ2-5 . TRBV5-1 CASSPHSGRQETQYF TGCGCCAGCAGCCCTCATTCTGGGCGGCAAGAGACCCAGTACTTC
. TRBJ2-5 . TRBV7-9 CASIGTAGPQETQYF TGTGCCAGCATCGGGACCGCGGGACCCCAAGAGACCCAGTACTTC
. TRBJ2-2 TRBD2 TRBV2 CASSSTSGGTGELFF TGTGCCAGCAGCTCGACTAGCGGGGGGACCGGGGAGCTGTTTTTT
. TRBJ2-3 TRBD2 TRBV29-1 CSVRSGNTDTQYF TGCAGCGTGAGAAGCGGGAACACAGATACGCAGTATTTT
. TRBJ1-1 . TRBV2 CASSVEVGGEAFF TGTGCCAGCTCAGTCGAAGTCGGGGGTGAAGCTTTCTTT
few TRBJ2-7 TRBD2 TRBV7-9 CASSLGTSLPEQYF TGTGCCAGCAGCCTGGGGACTAGCTTACCCGAGCAGTACTTC
. TRBJ1-4 . TRBV7-9 CASSLYEKLFF TGTGCCAGCAGCTTGTATGAAAAACTGTTTTTT
. TRBJ2-7 . TRBV2 CASSDRYEQYF TGTGCCAGCAGTGATAGGTACGAGCAGTACTTC
. TRBJ2-1 . TRBV5-6 CASSYPGVTPHEQFF TGTGCCAGCAGTTATCCGGGAGTCACCCCCCATGAGCAGTTCTTC
. TRBJ2-3 TRBD1 TRBV12-5 CASGLLGGDGADTQYF TGTGCTAGTGGTTTGCTAGGGGGCGACGGTGCAGATACGCAGTATTTT
. TRBJ1-2 . TRBV5-5 CASSPHQRASPNYGYTF TGTGCCAGCAGCCCTCACCAACGGGCTTCCCCTAACTATGGCTACACCTTC
. TRBJ1-1 TRBD1 TRBV11-2 CASSLGQPNTEAFF TGTGCCAGCAGCCTGGGACAGCCGAACACTGAAGCTTTCTTT
. TRBJ1-2 . TRBV20-1 CSAPLGRGYTF TGCAGTGCTCCTCTGGGCCGTGGCTACACCTTC
. TRBJ2-3 . TRBV5-6 CASSLRAGEYTDTQYF TGTGCCAGCAGCTTGAGGGCAGGAGAATACACAGATACGCAGTATTTT
. TRBJ1-5 . TRBV5-1 CASSLNPSGDQPQHF TGCGCCAGCAGCTTGAACCCTTCGGGGGACCAGCCCCAGCATTTT
. TRBJ1-1 . TRBV19 CASSAPQGYRNTEAFF TGTGCCAGTAGTGCCCCCCAGGGATATCGGAACACTGAAGCTTTCTTT
. TRBJ1-1 . TRBV6-1 CASSTNYMNTEAFF TGTGCCAGCAGCACCAACTACATGAACACTGAAGCTTTCTTT
once TRBJ1-3 . TRBV28 CATIEGSSYSGNTIYF TGTGCCACCATCGAGGGGTCCTCTTACTCTGGAAACACCATATATTTT
once TRBJ2-1 . TRBV20-1 CSARTDNEQFF TGCAGTGCTAGAACGGACAATGAGCAGTTCTTC
few TRBJ1-1 . TRBV6-5 CASSYRARMRTEAFF TGTGCCAGCAGTTATCGGGCGAGGATGCGCACTGAAGCTTTCTTT
once TRBJ2-2 . TRBV6-6 CASSLSRGYTGELFF TGTGCCAGCAGTTTGTCCCGGGGGTACACCGGGGAGCTGTTTTTT
. TRBJ2-2 . TRBV25-1 CASSDPRDPSAGELFF TGTGCCAGCAGTGACCCCAGGGACCCGTCCGCCGGGGAGCTGTTTTTT
. TRBJ2-5 TRBD2 TRBV7-8 CASSPLAGGPRETQYF TGTGCCAGCAGCCCCCTAGCGGGAGGGCCTCGAGAGACCCAGTACTTC
. TRBJ1-5 . TRBV28 CASKRAIAGKPQHF TGTGCCAGCAAGCGGGCAATCGCCGGTAAGCCCCAGCATTTT
few TRBJ2-7 . TRBV4-3 CASSRSVGGPPPYEQYF TGCGCCAGCAGCCGATCAGTCGGGGGACCTCCTCCCTACGAGCAGTACTTC
. TRBJ2-6 . TRBV2 CASTGLDRHSGANVLTF TGTGCCAGCACTGGGCTGGACAGACACTCTGGGGCCAACGTCCTGACTTTC
. TRBJ2-5 TRBD1 TRBV5-1 CASSFTGVQETQYF TGCGCCAGCAGCTTCACAGGGGTCCAAGAGACCCAGTACTTC
. TRBJ2-1 . TRBV12-5 CASAHGGAGNNEQFF TGTGCTAGTGCCCATGGGGGGGCGGGTAACAATGAGCAGTTCTTC
. TRBJ2-2 . TRBV11-3 CASSPGQTGELFF TGTGCCAGCAGCCCTGGACAGACCGGGGAGCTGTTTTTT
. TRBJ2-7 TRBD1 TRBV6-5 CASSPTRGPYEQYF TGTGCCAGCAGTCCTACTAGGGGGCCCTACGAGCAGTACTTC
. TRBJ2-2 . TRBV2 CASSNQGGTGELFF TGTGCCAGCAGTAATCAGGGAGGCACCGGGGAGCTGTTTTTT
. TRBJ1-3 TRBD1 TRBV5-4 CASSKTGEISGNTIYF TGTGCCAGCAGCAAAACAGGGGAGATCTCTGGAAACACCATATATTTT
. TRBJ2-1 TRBD2 TRBV4-1 CASSQETELAGLNEQFF TGCGCCAGCAGCCAAGAGACCGAACTAGCGGGCCTCAATGAGCAGTTCTTC
. TRBJ2-5 TRBD1 TRBV5-1 CASRSGGGETQYF TGCGCCAGCAGATCAGGGGGCGGGGAGACCCAGTACTTC
. TRBJ2-5 . TRBV7-9 CASSLAGDTETQYF TGTGCCAGCAGCTTAGCGGGAGACACGGAGACCCAGTACTTC
. TRBJ1-2 . TRBV5-4 CASSLEQGGLYGYTF TGTGCCAGCAGCTTGGAGCAGGGAGGGCTCTATGGCTACACCTTC